The 32 T cell receptor beta chains reported below all come from one sample, sequenced in a study of blood T cell repertoires in COVID-19. Profiled with immunoSEQ multiplex PCR; TCRdb holds only in-frame clones, not every one. The data contain around 60,000 clones, around 89% of them singletons. The sequenced sample consisted of peripheral blood. The source is a woman aged 55-70 years with COVID-19, enrolled during active disease.

The chain joins TRBV2 to TRBJ1-4; tentative D call: TRBD1 (5 bases). This CDR3 is 15 amino acids long. The germline gives CDR1 SNHLY, CDR2 FYNNEI. The V gene lost 6 bases and the J gene lost 0 bases, with 11 bases spanning the gap. The CDR3 sequence is CASRQQVATNEKLFF. CDR3 DNA: TGTGCCAGCAGACAACAGGTCGCAACTAATGAAAAACTGTTTTTT.

In nucleotides, the CDR3 is TGTGCCACCAGCAGAAAGGAGGGGACCGGGGAGCTGTTTTTT. Protein product: CATSRKEGTGELFF. This sequence joins TRBV15 and TRBJ2-2, with TRBD2 as a possible D gene (6 bases). Germline CDR1 LNHNV, CDR2 YYDKDF (reference sequence). V lost 2 bases and J 5 bases, leaving 9 bases between the germline ends. CDR3 length: 14 residues.

The rearrangement joins TRBV4-3 to TRBJ2-1, with TRBD2 matching 10 bases. Germline loops: CDR1 LGHNA, CDR2 YSLEER. The CDR3 length is 15 residues. Trimming cost V 1 base and J 8 bases; bases outside gene matches: 5. The CDR3, as DNA: TGCGCCAGCAGCCAAGCAAGCGGGAGGGCCTATGAGCAGTTCTTC. Protein: CASSQASGRAYEQFF.

This chain joins TRBV29-1 and TRBJ2-5; tentative D call: TRBD2 (6 bases). CDR3 length equals 12 residues. The germline gives CDR1 SQVTM, CDR2 ANQGSEA. Trimming pared 4 bases from V and 5 bases from J, leaving 11 bases between. The CDR3 DNA sequence: TGCAGCGTTGGCAGGGCGGGGGAGACCCAGTACTTC. Encoded protein: CSVGRAGETQYF.

This chain links TRBV3-1 (or the pseudogene TRBV3-2) with TRBJ1-3; D perhaps matches TRBD1 (5 bases). Germline loops: CDR1 LGHDT, CDR2 YNNKEL (reference sequence). This CDR3 spans 15 amino acids. Deletions cut 1 base from V and 4 bases from J, with 11 bases between. In DNA, the CDR3 is TGTGCCAGCAGCCAAGGACGGCAGGGAGGAAACACCATATATTTT. Its protein is CASSQGRQGGNTIYF.

This clone was counted once. V gene TRBV28 combines with J gene TRBJ1-2; 9 nucleotides align to TRBD1. V was pared by 8 bases and J by 3 bases, with 10 bases of the junction left unmatched. This CDR3 contains 15 residues. Germline V lookup: CDR1 MDHEN, CDR2 SYDVKM. The CDR3 here is CASEGTGGFDYGYTF. The CDR3 DNA sequence: TGTGCCAGCGAGGGAACAGGGGGCTTCGACTATGGCTACACCTTC.

The rearrangement links TRBV5-1 to TRBJ2-1; 12 bases agree with TRBD2. The CDR3 loop spans 16 amino acids. Per the germline V gene, CDR1 is SGHRS and CDR2 is YFSETQ. J was trimmed by 4 bases and V by 4 bases; bases with no gene match: 6. CDR3 bases: TGCGCCAGCAGCCCTGGACTAGCGGGACCATACAATGAGCAGTTCTTC. This gives the protein CASSPGLAGPYNEQFF.

This chain uses TRBV19 with TRBJ1-3, with D perhaps matching TRBD1 (6 bases). Germline CDR1 LNHDA, CDR2 SQIVND (reference sequence). The CDR3 is made up of 17 amino acids. V lost 4 bases and J lost 0, with 16 bases in between. The CDR3 is CASSTAGTRNSGNTIYF. CDR3 nucleotides: TGTGCCAGTAGTACGGCCGGGACAAGAAACTCTGGAAACACCATATATTTT.

The V gene is TRBV7-2, the J gene TRBJ2-7; no clear D gene. Between the trimmed V and J ends, which lost 4 bases and 2 bases, there was a span of 9 bases. The CDR3 consists of 13 residues. Germline V gene sequence: CDR1 SGHTA, CDR2 FQGNSA. The CDR3 DNA is TGTGCCAGCAGCTCTAGGAGTACCTACGAGCAGTACTTC. Translating it yields CASSSRSTYEQYF.

This clone was counted a single time. The chain is built from TRBV18 and TRBJ2-5; 9 bases are a match to TRBD1. This CDR3 is built from 14 residues. V lost 6 bases to trimming and J lost 5 bases; unmatched junction nucleotides: 7. In germline, CDR1 is KGHSH, CDR2 LQKENI. This chain's CDR3 is CASSGTGGAETQYF. The CDR3 nucleotides read TGTGCCAGCTCGGGAACAGGGGGCGCGGAGACCCAGTACTTC. Variable domain in full (rest from reference TRBV18 and TRBJ2-5): NAGVMQNPRHLVRRRGQEARLRCSPMKGHSHVYWYRQLPEEGLKFMVYLQKENIIDESGMPKERFSAEFPKEGPSILRIQQVVRGDSAAYFCASSGTGGAETQYFGPGTRLLVL.

The chain combines TRBV3-1 (or the pseudogene TRBV3-2) with TRBJ1-1; no reliable D call. The CDR3 sequence is 14 residues long. Germline loops: CDR1 LGHDT, CDR2 YNNKEL (reference sequence). V lost 0 bases and J 3 bases, leaving 8 bases between the germline ends. The CDR3 loop reads CASSQDSGYTEAFF. The DNA for the CDR3 is TGTGCCAGCAGCCAAGATTCGGGGTACACTGAAGCTTTCTTT.

This chain connects TRBV6-5 to TRBJ2-1; TRBD1 is a possible D gene (6 bases). The ends were cut back, 6 bases at V and 7 bases at J, with 10 bases in the middle. The CDR3 is made up of 12 amino acids. CDR1 and CDR2 (germline): MNHEY, SVGAGI. The CDR3 spells CASSRTGNEQFF. As DNA, the CDR3 is TGTGCCAGCAGCAGAACAGGGAATGAGCAGTTCTTC.

The rearrangement uses TRBV12-3 or TRBV12-4 and TRBJ1-5; the D gene is possibly TRBD1 (6 bases). V was trimmed by 8 bases and J by 8 bases, leaving 16 bases between them. This CDR3 spans 13 amino acids. The CDR3 here is CASGLSWDKPQHF. The CDR3 coding sequence is TGTGCCAGCGGACTCTCCTGGGACAAGCCCCAGCATTTT.

Only one count was recorded for this clone. This chain's CDR3 is CASSVRGLARIQETQYF. DNA of the CDR3: TGTGCCAGCAGCGTACGTGGCCTAGCACGGATTCAAGAGACCCAGTACTTC. The V call is TRBV9, the J call TRBJ2-5; a possible D gene is TRBD2 (5 bases). The CDR3 contains 17 residues. Per the germline V gene, CDR1 is SGDLS and CDR2 is YYNGEE. V lost 1 base and J lost 2, with 18 bases in between.

CDR3 protein: CASSLRRGRYSGNTIYF. CDR3 bases: TGTGCCAGCAGCTTAAGGAGGGGACGTTACTCTGGAAACACCATATATTTT. The V call is TRBV13, the J call TRBJ1-3; D possibly corresponds to TRBD1 (5 bases). The CDR3 spans 17 residues. Germline V lookup: CDR1 PRHDT, CDR2 FYEKMQ (reference sequence). V was shortened by 2 bases and J by 0 bases, with 14 bases between the two germline ends. Full variable domain (remainder filled in from reference TRBV13 and TRBJ1-3): AAGVIQSPRHLIKEKRETATLKCYPIPRHDTVYWYQQGPGQDPQFLISFYEKMQSDKGSIPDRFSAQQFSDYHSELNMSSLELGDSALYFCASSLRRGRYSGNTIYFGEGSWLTVV.

This clone has just one count. CDR3 loop: CASSPRTGNSYEQYF. The CDR3 DNA reads TGTGCCAGCAGCCCCCGGACAGGGAACTCCTACGAGCAGTACTTC. The chain carries TRBV7-2 and TRBJ2-7; TRBD1 matches at 8 bases. Trimming took 5 bases from V and 0 from J; bases not matched to a gene: 6. The CDR3 runs 15 residues. Germline V lookup: CDR1 SGHTA, CDR2 FQGNSA.

The CDR3 DNA sequence: TGTGCCAGTAGTGCACAAAACTATGGCTACACCTTC. This gives the protein CASSAQNYGYTF. The chain uses TRBV19 and TRBJ1-2; D not resolved. The CDR3 has 12 amino acids. Germline loops: CDR1 LNHDA, CDR2 SQIVND (reference sequence). V lost 5 bases, J lost 2 bases, and 6 bases lay in between.

The rearrangement links TRBV29-1 to TRBJ1-2; D is ambiguous. The V end lost 2 bases, the J end lost 6 bases, and 25 bases lay between the germline ends. This CDR3 spans 17 amino acids. Looked up from germline, CDR1 is SQVTM and CDR2 is ANQGSEA. The CDR3 coding sequence is TGCAGCGTTGAATTCTCTTCTGCCGGGGTTTCTAAAGATGGCTACACCTTC. Its translation: CSVEFSSAGVSKDGYTF.

The CDR3 region has the DNA TGCGCCAGCAGTCAGGGGAATGAGCAGTTCTTC. The encoded protein is CASSQGNEQFF. The rearrangement links TRBV5-1 to TRBJ2-1; tentative D call: TRBD1 (6 bases). The germline V and J ends were trimmed by 5 bases and 7 bases, with 7 bases remaining between them. This CDR3 region has 11 residues. Germline loops: CDR1 SGHRS, CDR2 YFSETQ.

V usage is TRBV27 and J usage is TRBJ1-1, with 9 bases identical to TRBD1. This CDR3 is 16 amino acids long. J was trimmed by 0 bases and V by 5 bases; bases with no gene match: 7. Germline V CDR1 and CDR2: MNHEY, SMNVEV (reference sequence). The CDR3 loop reads CASSLPTGGVNTEAFF. The CDR3 bases are TGTGCCAGCAGTCTACCGACAGGGGGGGTGAACACTGAAGCTTTCTTT.

The chain links TRBV30 to TRBJ2-7; TRBD1 agrees at 7 bases. This CDR3 comprises 13 residues. The germline V gene has CDR1 GTSNPN and CDR2 SVGIG (reference sequence). Written as DNA, the CDR3 is TGTGCTTACGACAGGGTAATGGCCTACGAGCAGTACTTC. Its translation is CAYDRVMAYEQYF.

This clone has a single count. V and J are TRBV6-5 and TRBJ1-2; D uncertain. Germline loops: CDR1 MNHEY, CDR2 SVGAGI. V shed 8 bases and J shed 3 bases, with 10 bases lying between them. This CDR3 contains 12 residues. The chain's CDR3 is CASLRADYGYTF. CDR3 sequence (DNA): TGTGCCAGCCTGAGGGCGGACTATGGCTACACCTTC.

The gene calls are TRBV28 and TRBJ1-5; no definite D call. CDR3 length: 12 amino acids. Germline CDR1 and CDR2: MDHEN and SYDVKM. The germline V and J ends were trimmed by 7 bases and 6 bases, with 10 bases remaining between them. The DNA of the CDR3 is TGTGCCAGCACCCCGGGTGTTCAGCCCCAGCATTTT. Protein product: CASTPGVQPQHF.

The count of this clone is one. This chain connects TRBV6-2 or TRBV6-3 to TRBJ2-7; TRBD2 agrees at 10 bases. This CDR3 comprises 14 residues. After removal of 5 bases from V and 4 bases from J, the junction contained 5 bases not matched to a gene. Per the germline V gene, CDR1 is MNHEY and CDR2 is SVGEGT. The CDR3 nucleotides are TGTGCCAGCAGTACCCTAGCGGGAGCGTACGAGCAGTACTTC. It translates to CASSTLAGAYEQYF.

The chain couples TRBV10-3 to TRBJ1-6, with TRBD1 matching 8 bases. This CDR3 is 14 amino acids long. Germline CDR1 ENHRY, CDR2 SYGVKD. V lost 10 bases to trimming and J lost 9 bases; unmatched junction nucleotides: 11. CDR3 in amino acids: CATKGGTGGSPLHF. The CDR3 DNA reads as TGTGCCACCAAGGGCGGGACAGGTGGTTCACCCCTCCACTTT.

There are a few counts of this clone. This sequence joins TRBV28 and TRBJ1-6, with D maybe TRBD1 (5 bases). There are 18 residues in the CDR3. Germline assignment: CDR1 MDHEN and CDR2 SYDVKM. V lost 6 bases and J lost 0, with 18 bases in between. The CDR3 loop reads CASRRTSPGFSYNSPLHF. The CDR3 region has the DNA TGTGCCAGCAGAAGAACGTCTCCAGGGTTCTCCTATAATTCACCCCTCCACTTT.

CDR3 sequence (DNA): TGCGCCAGCAGCCCTGGGGGGAGTGAAAACAATGAGCAGTTCTTC. Its protein is CASSPGGSENNEQFF. V usage is TRBV5-1 and J usage is TRBJ2-1; the D gene is possibly TRBD2 (6 bases). Germline CDR1 SGHRS, CDR2 YFSETQ. Trimming stripped 4 bases from V and 5 bases from J, with 16 bases between. This CDR3 has 15 amino acids.

V usage is TRBV10-1 and J usage is TRBJ2-5; TRBD2 matches 12 bases. The CDR3 is 16 residues long. Germline V gene lookup returns CDR1 WNHNN and CDR2 SYGVQD (reference sequence). V gave up 3 bases and J gave up 4 bases; unmatched junction bases: 6. CDR3 sequence (DNA): TGCGCCAGCAGTGACCATCGACTAGCGGGAGTAGAGACCCAGTACTTC. Protein sequence: CASSDHRLAGVETQYF.

This sequence joins TRBV6-6 and TRBJ2-7, with D perhaps TRBD2 (5 bases). Trimming shortened V by 6 bases and J by 2 bases, and 14 bases separated the two germline ends. Germline V lookup: CDR1 MNHNY, CDR2 SVGAGI (reference sequence). CDR3 size: 14 residues. The DNA of the CDR3 is TGTGCCAGCAGATTAGGACTGACGACCTACGAGCAGTACTTC. It yields the protein CASRLGLTTYEQYF.

This clone was recorded once. The junction shows a germline mismatch at one end, possibly a read error. The gene calls are TRBV6-2 or TRBV6-3 and TRBJ2-3; 8 nucleotides align to TRBD1. Germline-derived CDR1 and CDR2 are MNHEY and SVGEGT. This CDR3 region has 12 residues. The CDR3 loop reads CASSYPDRVVDF. The CDR3 bases are TGTGCCAGCAGTTACCCGGACAGGGTGGTGGATTTT.

Here the CDR3 reads CASSLQGLARETQYF. The CDR3 nucleotides are TGTGCCAGCAGTTTACAGGGTCTAGCCCGGGAGACCCAGTACTTC. This chain links TRBV6-2 or TRBV6-3 with TRBJ2-5, with D possibly matching TRBD1 (6 bases). V shed 4 bases and J shed 5 bases, with 17 bases lying between them. This CDR3 is 15 amino acids long. Germline V lookup: CDR1 MNHEY, CDR2 SVGEGT.

CDR3 amino acids: CASSQSLSSYEQYF. The CDR3 DNA is TGTGCCAGCAGCCAATCGTTGAGCTCCTACGAGCAGTACTTC. The gene calls are TRBV16 and TRBJ2-7; no reliable D call. V was shortened by 0 bases and J by 0 bases, with 6 bases between the two germline ends. The germline gives CDR1 KGHSY, CDR2 FQNENV. The CDR3 covers 14 residues.